The 23 T cell receptor beta chains below all came from one sample that was sequenced in a study of shared clonotypes between healthy human individuals. The protocol was immunoSEQ multiplex PCR, while the TCRdb copy is restricted to in-frame clones and leaves out a portion. The table lists under 2,500,000 clones, approximately 94% of them singletons. Sequencing used naive CD4+ T cells sorted from blood. The subset: CD45RA+ positively selected. These receptors all come from a man between 18 and 29 years old in good health.

The chain is built from TRBV10-3 and TRBJ1-1; the D is unclear. This CDR3 region has 15 residues. The germline V gene has CDR1 ENHRY and CDR2 SYGVKD. The V and J ends lost 3 bases and 1 base respectively, with 12 bases between them. DNA of the CDR3: TGTGCCATCAGTGAATTAATGGCTGGGAACACTGAAGCTTTCTTT. It encodes CAISELMAGNTEAFF.

The V and J genes are TRBV5-6 and TRBJ2-1; 8 nucleotides line up with TRBD1. Germline-derived CDR1 and CDR2 are SGHDT and YYEEEE. V lost 4 bases, J lost 6 bases, and 3 bases stayed unmatched. The CDR3 contains 13 residues. The CDR3 sequence: CASSTGQANEQFF. CDR3 coding DNA: TGTGCCAGCAGCACGGGACAGGCCAATGAGCAGTTCTTC.

The gene calls are TRBV2 and TRBJ2-4; 7 positions match TRBD1. The CDR3 has 15 residues. Germline-derived CDR1 and CDR2 are SNHLY and FYNNEI. V lost 2 bases and J lost 4; bases outside the gene matches: 5. This CDR3 reads CASSERGQQKNIQYF. In DNA, the CDR3 is TGTGCCAGCAGTGAACGGGGACAGCAGAAAAACATTCAGTACTTC.

The chain recombines TRBV27 with TRBJ1-2, with D uncertain. The V and J ends lost 4 bases and 1 base respectively, with 16 bases between them. The CDR3 is 16 residues long. CDR1 MNHEY and CDR2 SMNVEV come from the germline V gene (reference sequence). CDR3 nucleotide sequence: TGTGCCAGCAGTTCCAACCCACCCAGGTTTAACTATGGCTACACCTTC. Its translation is CASSSNPPRFNYGYTF.

The chain carries TRBV10-3 and TRBJ1-2; perhaps TRBD1 as D (6 bases). This CDR3 spans 14 amino acids. V lost 6 bases and J lost 5, with 16 bases in between. CDR1 and CDR2 (germline): ENHRY, SYGVKD. CDR3 bases: TGTGCCATCAGGGGCTCGGGACAAATTTATGGCTACACCTTC. This sequence encodes CAIRGSGQIYGYTF.

This sequence joins TRBV12-5 and TRBJ1-2; tentative D call: TRBD1 (5 bases). The V and J ends lost 5 bases and 3 bases respectively, with 16 bases between them. This CDR3 has 15 residues. Germline V gene sequence: CDR1 LGHNT, CDR2 FRNRAP. CDR3 region: CASGPRSGVDYGYTF. The CDR3 nucleotides read TGTGCTAGTGGTCCCCGGTCGGGGGTAGACTATGGCTACACCTTC.

V is TRBV5-8 and J is TRBJ2-5, with TRBD1 identical over 8 bases. The CDR3 contains 13 residues. Trimming took 4 bases from V and 3 from J; bases not matched to a gene: 2. The germline V gene has CDR1 SGHTS and CDR2 YDEGEE. CDR3: CASSGDRKETQYF. CDR3 coding DNA: TGTGCCAGCAGCGGGGACAGGAAAGAGACCCAGTACTTC.

This clone showed up just once. The chain uses TRBV5-1 and TRBJ1-2, with D possibly being TRBD1 (5 bases). Germline values: CDR1 SGHRS, CDR2 YFSETQ. V was pared by 1 base and J by 10 bases, with 17 bases between. CDR3 size: 14 residues. The CDR3 region is CASSLPDRQGVYTF. CDR3 nucleotides: TGCGCCAGCAGCTTGCCAGATCGGCAGGGAGTCTACACCTTC.

The chain recombines TRBV7-9 with TRBJ2-1; tentatively, D is TRBD1 (6 bases). This CDR3 spans 14 amino acids. Trimming stripped 3 bases from V and 1 base from J, with 7 bases between. CDR1 is SEHNR and CDR2 is FQNEAQ in the germline V gene (reference sequence). CDR3 in amino acids: CASSFGQSYNEQFF. The CDR3 nucleotides read TGTGCCAGCAGCTTCGGACAGTCCTACAATGAGCAGTTCTTC.

The V and J genes are TRBV6-5 and TRBJ1-2, with 7 nucleotides matching TRBD1. This CDR3 region has 15 residues. V was pared by 8 bases and J by 1 base, with 10 bases of the junction left unmatched. Germline assignment: CDR1 MNHEY and CDR2 SVGAGI. CDR3 protein: CASRQGTKDNYGYTF. CDR3 nucleotides: TGTGCCAGCCGACAGGGAACAAAGGATAACTATGGCTACACCTTC.

The chain links TRBV7-2 to TRBJ1-5; D remains unclear. CDR3 length: 13 residues. Germline V gene lookup returns CDR1 SGHTA and CDR2 FQGNSA. The V end was cut by 6 bases, the J end by 5 bases, with 11 bases between. The CDR3 loop reads CASSSITDQPQHF. The CDR3 DNA sequence: TGTGCCAGCAGTTCAATTACGGATCAGCCCCAGCATTTT.

V and J are TRBV30 and TRBJ2-5; 7 bases align to TRBD2. Per the germline V gene, CDR1 is GTSNPN and CDR2 is SVGIG (reference sequence). The CDR3 loop spans 15 amino acids. V was clipped by 5 bases and J by 4 bases; unmatched bases: 13. The CDR3 DNA follows: TGTGCCTGGGGGCGTGGGGGAGGGCCGGTAGAGACCCAGTACTTC. It codes for CAWGRGGGPVETQYF.

Remarks on this clone: Distinct nucleotide sequences in the sample also encode this CDR3. The chain carries TRBV5-1 and TRBJ2-1, with TRBD1 matching over 9 bases. The trim removed 4 bases at V and 5 bases at J, leaving 1 base unmatched. This CDR3 spans 13 amino acids. The germline V gene encodes CDR1 SGHRS and CDR2 YFSETQ. The DNA for the CDR3 is TGCGCCAGCAGCAGGACAGGGGACAATGAGCAGTTCTTC. Translated: CASSRTGDNEQFF.

The genes are TRBV6-5 and TRBJ1-4, with D possibly being TRBD1 (5 bases). V was shortened by 4 bases and J by 4 bases, with 10 bases between the two germline ends. The CDR3 extends over 14 amino acids. Germline CDR1 is MNHEY and CDR2 is SVGAGI. CDR3 nucleotides: TGTGCCAGCAGTTTCGGGGGGGTTAATGAAAAACTGTTTTTT. Residues: CASSFGGVNEKLFF.

This chain uses TRBV15 with TRBJ1-4; D is possibly TRBD1 (5 bases). The V gene lost 1 base and the J gene lost 3 bases, with 9 bases spanning the gap. The length of the CDR3 is 15 residues. CDR1 is LNHNV, CDR2 YYDKDF, per germline (reference sequence). CDR3 DNA sequence: TGTGCCACCAGCAGAGCACAGGACTCTAATGAAAAACTGTTTTTT. It encodes CATSRAQDSNEKLFF.

The chain employs TRBV28 and TRBJ1-2; tentative D call: TRBD1 (6 bases). Trimming stripped 6 bases from V and 0 bases from J, with 11 bases between. The CDR3 totals 14 residues. Germline CDR1 is MDHEN and CDR2 is SYDVKM. CDR3 DNA: TGTGCCAGCAGGGATGGGACAACTAACTATGGCTACACCTTC. It codes for CASRDGTTNYGYTF.

The chain is built from TRBV11-2 and TRBJ2-6, with D uncertain. Germline V gives CDR1 SGHAT, CDR2 FQNNGV. The CDR3 is 14 amino acids. With 5 bases removed from V and 2 bases from J, the gap between germline ends came to 7 bases. The CDR3 DNA sequence: TGTGCCAGCAGCCCGTCCGCTGGGGCCAACGTCCTGACTTTC. Amino acid sequence: CASSPSAGANVLTF. Filled out from reference TRBV11-2 and TRBJ2-6, the complete variable domain reads EAGVAQSPRYKIIEKRQSVAFWCNPISGHATLYWYQQILGQGPKLLIQFQNNGVVDDSQLPKDRFSAERLKGVDSTLKIQPAKLEDSAVYLCASSPSAGANVLTFGAGSRLTVL.

The chain recombines TRBV7-9 with TRBJ2-7; D might be TRBD1 (6 bases). Germline V CDR1 and CDR2: SEHNR, FQNEAQ (reference sequence). V was clipped by 1 base and J by 2 bases, with 12 bases between them. The CDR3 is 15 amino acids. The DNA of the CDR3 is TGTGCCAGCAGCTTAGGGGACACCACGGCCTACGAGCAGTACTTC. Its protein product is CASSLGDTTAYEQYF.

To note about this clone: The same CDR3 can be traced to other DNA sequences in this sample. The chain couples TRBV5-1 to TRBJ2-7; D remains ambiguous. V lost 3 bases and J lost 0, with 7 bases in between. The CDR3 length is 13 residues. Per germline, CDR1 SGHRS and CDR2 YFSETQ. CDR3: CASSSDGSYEQYF. CDR3 nucleotide sequence: TGCGCCAGCAGCTCAGATGGCTCCTACGAGCAGTACTTC.

As for this clone: The sample contains more than one DNA sequence encoding this CDR3. J is TRBJ2-2 and V is TRBV6-5, with a tentative D call TRBD2 (5 bases). The germline V gene encodes CDR1 MNHEY and CDR2 SVGAGI. The V end lost 3 bases, the J end lost 4 bases, and 9 bases lay between the germline ends. CDR3 length equals 14 residues. CDR3 loop: CASSYLAGTGELFF. In DNA form, the CDR3 reads TGTGCCAGCAGTTATCTCGCGGGCACCGGGGAGCTGTTTTTT.

The V gene is TRBV20-1, the J gene TRBJ1-1; D is unresolved. Trimming removed 5 bases from V and 6 bases from J, with 10 bases in between. The CDR3 runs 11 residues. Germline V gene lookup returns CDR1 DFQATT and CDR2 SNEGSKA (reference sequence). CDR3 DNA sequence: TGCAGTGCTCTCAACGCCCCTGAAGCTTTCTTT. Its translation: CSALNAPEAFF.

This chain joins TRBV4-1 and TRBJ1-6; D perhaps matches TRBD1 (5 bases). In germline, CDR1 is MGHRA, CDR2 YSYEKL. Trimming removed 3 bases at V and 10 bases at J, with 19 bases between. The CDR3 consists of 16 residues. Here the CDR3 reads CASSQSGGEGRSPLHF. The CDR3, as DNA: TGCGCCAGCAGCCAGTCCGGTGGGGAGGGACGATCACCCCTCCACTTT.

The chain links TRBV6-6 to TRBJ2-7, with D unresolved. V was shortened by 4 bases and J by 2 bases, with 9 bases between the two germline ends. The CDR3 is 13 residues long. In germline, CDR1 is MNHNY, CDR2 SVGAGI (reference sequence). CDR3 nucleotide sequence: TGTGCCAGCAGTTTGCCCCCAACCTACGAGCAGTACTTC. Its protein product is CASSLPPTYEQYF.